The entry below gives a single TCR beta chain sequence along with its context. V gave up 3 bases and J gave up 0 bases; unmatched junction bases: 5. Germline V gene lookup returns CDR1 SGHRS and CDR2 YFSETQ. The CDR3 has 16 residues. Generated by immunoSEQ multiplex PCR, the TCRdb table keeps only in-frame clones and is missing some. The table records roughly 100,000 clones, approximately 85% of them present only once. The data originate from a study of blood T cell repertoires in COVID-19. Background on the study: Sites across the United States, Italy and Spain contributed samples from acute and convalescent COVID-19.

The sequenced sample consisted of peripheral blood. This receptor was identified in a man aged 50-60 years with acute or convalescent COVID-19. The chain employs TRBV5-1 and TRBJ1-1; 10 nucleotides align to TRBD1. CDR3 nucleotide sequence: TGCGCCAGCAGCTCGAGGGACAGGGGACTGAACACTGAAGCTTTCTTT. The encoded protein is CASSSRDRGLNTEAFF.